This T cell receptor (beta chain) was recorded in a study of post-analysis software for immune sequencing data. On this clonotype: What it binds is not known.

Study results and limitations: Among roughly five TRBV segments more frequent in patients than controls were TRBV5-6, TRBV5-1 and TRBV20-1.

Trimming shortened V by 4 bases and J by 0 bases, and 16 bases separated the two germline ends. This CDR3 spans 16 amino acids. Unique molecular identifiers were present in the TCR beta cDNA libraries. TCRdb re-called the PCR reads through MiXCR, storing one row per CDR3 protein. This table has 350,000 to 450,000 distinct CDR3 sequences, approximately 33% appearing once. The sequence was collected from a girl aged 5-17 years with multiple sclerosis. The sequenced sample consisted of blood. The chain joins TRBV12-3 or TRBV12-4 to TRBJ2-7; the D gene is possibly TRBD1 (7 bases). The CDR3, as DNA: TGTGCCAGCAGTTCCGTTGGACAGGAGGGCTCCTACGAGCAGTACTTC. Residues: CASSSVGQEGSYEQYF.